This record covers a single T cell receptor beta chain. Data came from immunoSEQ multiplex PCR; TCRdb stores just in-frame clones and leaves some out. The table has about 24,000 clones, over 75% seen once; the top ten hold about 0.98%. This entry belongs to a study of graft-versus-host responses after intestinal transplantation. V lost 6 bases and J 6 bases, leaving 8 bases between the germline ends. The CDR3 covers 11 residues. Germline V gene lookup returns CDR1 MNHNS and CDR2 SASEGT. The chain combines TRBV6-1 with TRBJ1-2, with D possibly being TRBD1 (6 bases). Sequencing was performed on PBMCs, taken around 440 days after intestinal transplant. The source is a human patient who received an intestinal transplant, so some T cells may come from the graft donor. CDR3 protein: CASRAGDGYTF. As DNA, the CDR3 is TGTGCCAGCAGGGCAGGGGATGGCTACACCTTC.